The 28 T cell receptor beta chains in this list originate from one sample, sequenced in a study of identical twins. TCRdb called the 5' RACE reads again in MiXCR, with one record for every CDR3 protein. The sample lists some 330,000 distinct CDR3 sequences, about 9% seen once, with about 9.1% in the top ten. Sequencing was done on a sample of naive T cells sorted from blood. These receptor sequences come from a woman in her fifties or sixties in good health.

The rearrangement links TRBV29-1 to TRBJ2-1, with 8 bases aligning to TRBD2. Per the germline V gene, CDR1 is SQVTM and CDR2 is ANQGSEA. V lost 3 bases and J lost 6; bases outside the gene matches: 7. There are 14 residues in the CDR3. The CDR3 region is CSVEKAGVINEQFF. CDR3 sequence (DNA): TGCAGCGTTGAGAAAGCGGGAGTAATCAATGAGCAGTTCTTC.

The chain is built from TRBV5-1 and TRBJ2-7; 10 bases line up with TRBD1. The CDR3 extends over 14 amino acids. Germline values: CDR1 SGHRS, CDR2 YFSETQ. V lost 6 bases and J lost 6; bases outside the gene matches: 9. The CDR3 loop is CASKPGQGFSEQYF. The DNA for the CDR3 is TGCGCCAGCAAACCGGGACAGGGGTTCTCCGAGCAGTACTTC.

This clonotype came up a few times. The chain combines TRBV13 with TRBJ2-5, with no clear D. The CDR3 length is 14 residues. The germline V and J ends were trimmed by 0 bases and 6 bases, with 11 bases remaining between them. Germline assignment: CDR1 PRHDT and CDR2 FYEKMQ (reference sequence). The CDR3 DNA follows: TGTGCCAGCAGCTTAGGCCGATACAAGCAGACCCAGTACTTC. Translating gives CASSLGRYKQTQYF.

This clonotype appeared a few times. The chain links TRBV6-5 to TRBJ2-6, with 7 bases aligning to TRBD2. Germline loops: CDR1 MNHEY, CDR2 SVGAGI. The ends lost 6 bases at V and 2 bases at J; junction bases unmatched: 4. This CDR3 spans 15 amino acids. In DNA form, the CDR3 reads TGTGCCAGCAGGGGAGGGACGCCTGGGGCCAACGTCCTGACTTTC. Encoded protein: CASRGGTPGANVLTF.

Only a few counts were recorded for this clonotype. The chain has TRBV11-2 and TRBJ1-2; D not resolved. The CDR3 totals 16 residues. The germline CDR1 and CDR2 sequences are SGHAT and FQNNGV. Trimming shortened V by 4 bases and J by 0 bases, and 15 bases separated the two germline ends. This CDR3 reads CASSSGSPRANYGYTF. The CDR3 nucleotides are TGTGCCAGCAGCTCGGGCAGCCCTCGGGCTAACTATGGCTACACCTTC.

The rearrangement links TRBV19 to TRBJ2-1; tentative D call: TRBD2 (5 bases). CDR1 is LNHDA and CDR2 is SQIVND in the germline V gene (reference sequence). This CDR3 contains 13 residues. V shed 4 bases and J shed 5 bases, with 9 bases lying between them. The CDR3 nucleotides read TGTGCCAGTAGTACTGGACTCCACAATGAGCAGTTCTTC. Translation gives CASSTGLHNEQFF.

The chain is built from TRBV21-1 and TRBJ2-3; TRBD2, as called in the table, went unchecked against the DNA. TRBV21-1 corresponds to a pseudogene. This CDR3 is built from 17 residues. The CDR3 nucleotides are TGTGCCAGCAGCTTCATCCTTAGCGGGAGTAGCGCAGATACGCAGTATTTT. It yields the protein CASSFILSGSSADTQYF.

The gene calls are TRBV29-1 and TRBJ2-3; TRBD2 might be the D (5 bases). Per the germline V gene, CDR1 is SQVTM and CDR2 is ANQGSEA. V lost 7 bases and J 0 bases, leaving 17 bases between the germline ends. The CDR3 is 15 amino acids. The CDR3 DNA reads TGCAGCGCCCCTCCGGCGGGTACTAGCACAGATACGCAGTATTTT. It is translated as CSAPPAGTSTDTQYF.

The chain couples TRBV10-2 to TRBJ2-7, with 9 positions matching TRBD1. The length of the CDR3 is 12 residues. The junction had 0 bases not matched to a gene; V was cut back by 6 bases and J by 3 bases. From germline, CDR1 is WSHSY and CDR2 SAAADI. Written as DNA, the CDR3 is TGCGCCAGCAGGGACAGGGGCTACGAGCAGTACGTC. It encodes CASRDRGYEQYV.

This clonotype was observed many times. The chain links TRBV20-1 to TRBJ1-1, with D maybe TRBD1 (6 bases). The CDR3 length is 10 residues. Germline assignment: CDR1 DFQATT and CDR2 SNEGSKA (reference sequence). In nucleotides, the CDR3 is TGCAGGGGTCCAACAGGGAAAGCTTTCTTT. Amino acids: CRGPTGKAFF.

In this sample, this clonotype turned up a few times. V and J are TRBV13 and TRBJ1-2; TRBD1 might be the D (5 bases). Germline assignment: CDR1 PRHDT and CDR2 FYEKMQ (reference sequence). Trimming shortened V by 5 bases and J by 4 bases, and 14 bases separated the two germline ends. CDR3 size: 14 residues. The CDR3 region is CASSGGDGPYGYTF. The CDR3 DNA is TGTGCCAGCAGCGGGGGGGACGGTCCCTATGGCTACACCTTC. The variable domain in full, completed from reference TRBV13 and TRBJ1-2, reads AAGVIQSPRHLIKEKRETATLKCYPIPRHDTVYWYQQGPGQDPQFLISFYEKMQSDKGSIPDRFSAQQFSDYHSELNMSSLELGDSALYFCASSGGDGPYGYTFGSGTRLTVV.

The sample holds many counts of this clonotype. The final CDR3 position lacks the conserved phenylalanine or tryptophan, pointing to a likely read error. It is unclear where the CDR3 begins or ends on the DNA, so no DNA is shown, and the CDR3 is as TCRdb lists it. This chain links TRBV20-1 with TRBJ2-7. Germline CDR1 DFQATT, CDR2 SNEGSKA (reference sequence). The CDR3 numbers 9 amino acids, ends counted. The CDR3 sequence: CSARVGTLS.

The V and J genes are TRBV6-5 and TRBJ2-7; D might be TRBD1 (6 bases). The CDR3 is made up of 15 amino acids. V was clipped by 0 bases and J by 6 bases, with 15 bases between them. Germline V gives CDR1 MNHEY, CDR2 SVGAGI. This chain's CDR3 is CASSYSTTGAGEQYV. Here the CDR3 DNA reads TGTGCCAGCAGTTACTCGACGACAGGAGCAGGCGAGCAGTACGTC.

This clonotype has only a few counts. V usage is TRBV20-1 and J usage is TRBJ1-2; 8 positions agree with TRBD1. J gave up 7 bases and V 6 bases, and 7 bases lay outside the gene matches. The V gene's germline CDR1 is DFQATT and CDR2 SNEGSKA (reference sequence). This CDR3 is built from 12 residues. The CDR3 region is CSAADRVGGYTF. Here the CDR3 DNA reads TGCAGTGCCGCGGACAGGGTGGGTGGCTACACCTTC.

The V and J genes are TRBV5-1 and TRBJ2-3, with D perhaps TRBD2 (6 bases). CDR1 and CDR2 from the germline V gene are SGHRS and YFSETQ. Trimming took off 4 bases at V and 5 bases at J, with 20 bases between the two ends. The CDR3 contains 16 residues. The CDR3 nucleotides are TGCGCCAGCAGCCCCGTTAGCGGAACCCGGGGAGATACGCAGTATTTT. Encoded protein: CASSPVSGTRGDTQYF.

A few counts support this clonotype. The rearrangement joins TRBV12-3 or TRBV12-4 to TRBJ2-7; 7 nucleotides match TRBD2. CDR3 length: 16 residues. J lost 0 bases, V lost 5 bases, and 10 bases had no gene match. The CDR3: CASSPMGGSPSYEQYF. CDR3 bases: TGTGCCAGCAGTCCCATGGGCGGGAGCCCCTCCTACGAGCAGTACTTC.

This clonotype occurred a few times. J is TRBJ2-1 and V is TRBV20-1; 7 bases align to TRBD2. Per germline, CDR1 DFQATT and CDR2 SNEGSKA (reference sequence). This CDR3 region has 14 residues. With V trimmed by 6 bases and J by 1 base, 6 bases remained unmatched. The CDR3 DNA follows: TGCAGTGCCACCGGGACTACGTCCTACAATGAGCAGTTCTTC. Translating gives CSATGTTSYNEQFF.

This chain joins TRBV5-1 and TRBJ1-6, with TRBD1 matching 9 bases. This CDR3 comprises 17 residues. V lost 5 bases to trimming and J lost 10 bases; unmatched junction nucleotides: 16. Germline values: CDR1 SGHRS, CDR2 YFSETQ. CDR3 DNA sequence: TGCGCCAGCAGTGAGGCTCTGACGGGACAGGGCAAATCACCCCTCCACTTT. It codes for CASSEALTGQGKSPLHF.

This clonotype was seen only a few times. This chain joins TRBV28 and TRBJ2-3; D possibly corresponds to TRBD1 (5 bases). The CDR3 runs to 13 residues. In germline, CDR1 is MDHEN, CDR2 SYDVKM. V was cut by 7 bases and J by 2 bases, with 10 bases left in between. For the CDR3, the DNA is TGTGCCAGCACTTTGACAGTCACAGATACGCAGTATTTT. It is translated as CASTLTVTDTQYF.

The rearrangement uses TRBV18 and TRBJ2-7; 7 bases match TRBD1. Losses at the gene ends were 3 bases for V and 6 bases for J; bases not matched to a gene: 11. CDR1 is KGHSH and CDR2 is LQKENI in the germline V gene. The CDR3 is made up of 15 amino acids. CDR3 region: CASSPRQGELGEQYF. The CDR3 DNA is TGTGCCAGCTCACCCAGACAGGGTGAGCTTGGCGAGCAGTACTTC. The variable domain in full, completed from reference TRBV18 and TRBJ2-7, reads NAGVMQNPRHLVRRRGQEARLRCSPMKGHSHVYWYRQLPEEGLKFMVYLQKENIIDESGMPKERFSAEFPKEGPSILRIQQVVRGDSAAYFCASSPRQGELGEQYFGPGTRLTVT.

In its sample, this clonotype was seen a few times. The J gene is TRBJ2-3, the V gene TRBV7-9, with D possibly called TRBD1 or TRBD2 (5 bases each). V was clipped by 5 bases and J by 7 bases, with 13 bases between them. Germline-derived CDR1 and CDR2 are SEHNR and FQNEAQ (reference sequence). The length of the CDR3 is 13 residues. CDR3: CASSPGTDYTQYF. For the CDR3, the DNA is TGTGCCAGCAGCCCCGGGACCGATTATACGCAGTATTTT. Combining the CDR3 with reference TRBV7-9 and TRBJ2-3 gives the whole variable domain DTGVSQNPRHKITKRGQNVTFRCDPISEHNRLYWYRQTLGQGPEFLTYFQNEAQLEKSRLLSDRFSAERPKGSFSTLEIQRTEQGDSAMYLCASSPGTDYTQYFGPGTRLTVL.

The CDR3 nucleotides are TGTGCCAGCAGTGGTGCGAGGGCCAAAAACATTCAGTACTTC. It translates to CASSGARAKNIQYF. The genes are TRBV2 and TRBJ2-4; D is unclear. The length of the CDR3 is 14 residues. The V end was cut by 4 bases, the J end by 1 base, with 8 bases between. CDR1 and CDR2 from the germline V gene are SNHLY and FYNNEI.

V is TRBV10-3 and J is TRBJ1-6; D not certain. Germline-derived CDR1 and CDR2 are ENHRY and SYGVKD. Trimming shortened V by 3 bases and J by 8 bases, and 11 bases separated the two germline ends. The CDR3 contains 14 residues. CDR3 protein: CAISDSLGYSPLHF. CDR3 in DNA: TGTGCCATCAGTGATTCCCTAGGGTATTCACCCCTCCACTTT.

The chain joins TRBV6-5 to TRBJ1-2; D call uncertain. V lost 8 bases to trimming and J lost 4 bases, with 20 bases between them. Germline CDR1 reads MNHEY; CDR2 reads SVGAGI. This CDR3 is 15 amino acids long. CDR3 coding DNA: TGTGCCAGCCGGTTAAGCCCGGAAATCCCCTATGGCTACACCTTC. It encodes CASRLSPEIPYGYTF.

Only a few counts were recorded for this clonotype. The V gene is TRBV3-1, the J gene TRBJ1-4, with TRBD1 matching 8 bases. CDR1 and CDR2 from the germline V gene are LGHDT and YNNKEL (reference sequence). J was trimmed by 7 bases and V by 3 bases; bases with no gene match: 7. CDR3 length: 15 residues. CDR3 DNA sequence: TGTGCCAGCAGCCATTCGGGCAGGGGGCGTGAAAAACTGTTTTTT. It specifies CASSHSGRGREKLFF.

This clonotype has more than one count but fewer than ten. The chain has TRBV12-3 or TRBV12-4 and TRBJ1-4; no clear D gene. V shed 6 bases and J shed 11 bases, with 19 bases lying between them. CDR3 size: 14 residues. The CDR3 bases are TGTGCCAGCAGCCTCGGTAGTTCCGGCGAGAAACTGTTTTTT. Protein sequence: CASSLGSSGEKLFF.

This clonotype was recorded many times. The chain links TRBV5-1 to TRBJ2-7; weak D call: TRBD1 (6 bases). The CDR3 is 15 residues long. CDR1 is SGHRS and CDR2 is YFSETQ in the germline V gene. Trimming took 0 bases from V and 2 from J, leaving 12 bases between them. The CDR3 DNA reads TGCGCCAGCAGCTTGGGGGCAGGGGTAGCCTACGAGCAGTACGTC. It codes for CASSLGAGVAYEQYV.

This clonotype was seen more than once but under ten times. The chain is built from TRBV20-1 and TRBJ1-2; no firm D call. V lost 1 base and J 8 bases, leaving 11 bases between the germline ends. The CDR3 sequence is 12 residues long. Germline lookup yields CDR1 DFQATT and CDR2 SNEGSKA (reference sequence). The CDR3 sequence: CSARGQADGYTF. In nucleotides, the CDR3 is TGCAGTGCTAGAGGTCAGGCTGACGGCTACACCTTC.